A selection of T cell receptor beta chains follows, all from one sample in a study of cytomegalovirus exposure and HLA in healthy donors. Data came from immunoSEQ multiplex PCR; TCRdb stores just in-frame clones and leaves some out. Of approximately 100,000 clones in the sample, more than 75% were seen once. Sequencing was performed on PBMCs. The receptors derive from a human donor in good health. Both conserved end residues are part of each CDR3. The D gene is left open where the match is weak. The size of a clone is reported for some rows only, either as once, few or many, or as a class for expanded clones.

TRBD2	TRBJ2-7	TRBV27	-	TGTGCCAGCACCTTTCTAGCGGGACAGAACTACGAGCAGTACTTC	CASTFLAGQNYEQYF
-	TRBJ1-5	TRBV19	-	TGTGCCAGTAGTATAGACGACAGACTCTGGCAGCCCCAGCATTTT	CASSIDDRLWQPQHF
TRBD1	TRBJ1-1	TRBV10-3	-	TGTGCCATCAGTCGTATACACAGGGGGCCGAGCACTGAAGCTTTCTTT	CAISRIHRGPSTEAFF
-	TRBJ1-2	TRBV5-4	-	TGTGCCAGCAGCCAGTTCGGGGGGGGCCAGGGAGGCTACACCTTC	CASSQFGGGQGGYTF
TRBD1	TRBJ2-3	TRBV5-4	-	TGTGCCAGCAGCTCCTTCGACAGGGGCACAGATACGCAGTATTTT	CASSSFDRGTDTQYF
TRBD2	TRBJ2-7	TRBV15	-	TGTGCCACCAGCAGATCTCCTAGCGGGTGGGGATCAGAGCAGTACTTC	CATSRSPSGWGSEQYF
TRBD2	TRBJ2-1	TRBV2	-	TGTGCCAGCATCGGGCTAGCGGGGGGTGGCAATGAGCAGTTCTTC	CASIGLAGGGNEQFF
-	TRBJ1-5	TRBV10-2	few	TGCGCCAGCAGTGAGTCGAGGCGATTCAATCAGCCCCAGCATTTT	CASSESRRFNQPQHF
-	TRBJ1-1	TRBV6-6	-	TGTGCCAGCAGTTACTCAGGGGACATCCCCACTGAAGCTTTCTTT	CASSYSGDIPTEAFF
-	TRBJ1-5	TRBV6-1	-	TGTGCCAGCAGTGAAGCGGCAACGTATCAGCCCCAGCATTTT	CASSEAATYQPQHF
-	TRBJ2-5	TRBV7-2	few	TGTGCCAGCAGCTCCCTGAGGGAGACCCAGTACTTC	CASSSLRETQYF
TRBD2	TRBJ2-2	TRBV29-1	-	TGCAGCGTTGGTATAGCGGGGACCGGGGAGCTGTTTTTT	CSVGIAGTGELFF
-	TRBJ2-7	TRBV7-8	few	TGTGCCAGCAGCCAGGGTGGTGTAAGCTACGAGCAGTACTTC	CASSQGGVSYEQYF
-	TRBJ2-6	TRBV19	-	TGTGCCAGTAGTCGGCGGACGGACACCTCTGGGGCCAACGTCCTGACTTTC	CASSRRTDTSGANVLTF
TRBD1	TRBJ1-2	TRBV11-2	-	TGTGCCAGCGATACCCCGGACAGGGGTATAAACTATGGCTACACCTTC	CASDTPDRGINYGYTF
-	TRBJ2-7	TRBV29-1	once	TGCAGCGTTGCGGACAGACCGACAATTTACGAGCAGTACTTC	CSVADRPTIYEQYF
-	TRBJ2-1	TRBV19	-	TGTGCCAGTAGTAAACCAGGGCGAAGTTACTATGAGCAGTTCTTC	CASSKPGRSYYEQFF
TRBD1	TRBJ2-7	TRBV9	-	TGTGCCAGCAGCTTCCGGGACAGTGCTTTCTACGAGCAGTACTTC	CASSFRDSAFYEQYF
-	TRBJ1-2	TRBV2	-	TGTGCCAGCAGTGATCAGAATAACTATGGCTACACCTTC	CASSDQNNYGYTF
-	TRBJ2-3	TRBV7-9	-	TGTGCCAGCAGCTTGGACGGGGGAAGCACAGATACGCAGTATTTT	CASSLDGGSTDTQYF
TRBD1	TRBJ2-1	TRBV10-3	-	TGTGCCATCAGTGCAGGGGGCGATAGGTCATATGAGCAGTTCTTC	CAISAGGDRSYEQFF
TRBD2	TRBJ2-1	TRBV30	once	TGTGCCTGGGGGAGGGAGCGCCCCTACAATGAGCAGTTCTTC	CAWGRERPYNEQFF
-	TRBJ1-4	TRBV2	-	TGTGCCAGCTACCCCCCAAGGGGCCGTGGTGAAAAACTGTTTTTT	CASYPPRGRGEKLFF
-	TRBJ1-5	TRBV5-6	-	TGTGCCAGCAGCTACAGGAATCAGCCCCAGCATTTT	CASSYRNQPQHF
-	TRBJ1-2	TRBV5-1	-	TGCGCCAGCAGCTTGGAGTACAACAACTATGGCTACACCTTC	CASSLEYNNYGYTF
-	TRBJ1-5	TRBV12-5	-	TGTGCTAGTGCCGAAACCCAAACCGGTCAGCCCCAGCATTTT	CASAETQTGQPQHF
TRBD1	TRBJ2-3	TRBV5-1	-	TGCGCCAGCAGCAGGGACGCAGGGGGCGCGACGCAGTATTTT	CASSRDAGGATQYF
TRBD2	TRBJ2-1	TRBV19	-	TGTGCCAGTAGTCGGGACTACTACAATGAGCAGTTCTTC	CASSRDYYNEQFF
TRBD2	TRBJ2-5	TRBV19	-	TGTGCCAGTAGTCCATTAGGACTAGCGGGAGAGACCCAGTACTTC	CASSPLGLAGETQYF
-	TRBJ2-3	TRBV11-2	-	TGTGCCAGCAGCCCCCCGCTCCTCGGCGGGCGGGCAGATACGCAGTATTTT	CASSPPLLGGRADTQYF
TRBD1	TRBJ1-2	TRBV5-1	-	TGCGCCAGCAGCTTGGCCACCGGACAGGGACGTGGCTACACCTTC	CASSLATGQGRGYTF
-	TRBJ1-2	TRBV30	-	TGTGCCTGGGGTTACAACCAGGGAAATGGCTACACCTTC	CAWGYNQGNGYTF